Sequencing of this TCR beta chain was carried out in a study of blood T cell repertoires in COVID-19. Across the whole study: Samples taken during acute and convalescent COVID-19 were collected in the United States, Italy and Spain.

J lost 5 bases, V lost 6 bases, and 8 bases had no gene match. CDR1 SQVTM and CDR2 ANQGSEA come from the germline V gene. The length of the CDR3 is 13 residues. Some clones are missing from TCRdb's copy, which holds only in-frame ones; the method was immunoSEQ multiplex PCR. The sample contains about 270,000 clones, 90% of which appear only once. The study assigned cohorts using participant-reported clinical history. The specimen was PBMCs or T cells enriched from blood (not recorded which). This sequence originates from a young woman with acute COVID-19. J is TRBJ1-1 and V is TRBV29-1; 8 nucleotides agree with TRBD1. For the CDR3, the DNA is TGCAGCGTCAAACAGGGGGTAGATACTGAAGCTTTCTTT. Residues: CSVKQGVDTEAFF.